This entry concerns a single T cell receptor (beta chain). As yet, its antigen is unknown. The data belong to a study of CD8 T cells in ankylosing spondylitis. Points from the study as a whole: Within matched ankylosing spondylitis synovial fluid, disease-linked clones were reportedly significantly enriched.

The CDR3 totals 16 residues. V lost 4 bases and J lost 4; bases outside the gene matches: 10. The germline gives CDR1 SGHRS, CDR2 YFSETQ. Quantitative 5'-RACE with molecular barcodes generated TCR beta libraries. Each CDR3 protein is one row after TCRdb ran MiXCR on the 5' RACE reads. This sample has about 360,000 distinct CDR3 sequences; approximately 22% occur once, and the top ten carry about an eighth. The sequence was obtained from a male donor with ankylosing spondylitis or in good health (not recorded which). The sequencing sample was made of blood, either unsorted or a sorted T cell fraction (not recorded which). V is TRBV5-1 and J is TRBJ2-2; 7 bases map to TRBD1. The CDR3 is CASSPWTGEITGELFF. CDR3 nucleotide sequence: TGCGCCAGCAGCCCATGGACAGGAGAGATCACCGGGGAGCTGTTTTTT. The full variable domain, in which reference TRBV5-1 and TRBJ2-2 provide the parts outside the CDR3, is KAGVTQTPRYLIKTRGQQVTLSCSPISGHRSVSWYQQTPGQGLQFLFEYFSETQRNKGNFPGRFSGRQFSNSRSEMNVSTLELGDSALYLCASSPWTGEITGELFFGEGSRLTVL.